This entry lists 27 T cell receptor beta chains sequenced from one sample in a study of T-cell memory formation after mild COVID-19 (dated by TCRdb to the early 2020s). Receptor amplification or capture employed 5' RACE. The instrument given in TCRdb is Illumina NovaSeq 6000. TCRdb took the public reads, trimmed them with fastp at Q25, ran MiXCR for clone calling and kept in-frame beta chains. One record per CDR3 amino acid sequence lists the most common genes and DNA. Within this sample are about 290,000 distinct CDR3 sequences, with less than 20% of them counted one time only. The ten largest clones add up to 22% of the sample. Sequenced sample: PBMCs or a T cell subset sorted from them (not recorded which). These TCRs come from a man in his late teens or twenties who had mild COVID-19 (a few samples of this study predate the infection). The sample titles of this study are shuffled in the database, so cell type and time point are left out; the donor was told from shared clones.

There are a few counts of this clonotype. The chain carries TRBV20-1 and TRBJ2-3, with TRBD1 matching 9 bases. The junction had 9 bases not matched to a gene; V was cut back by 2 bases and J by 6 bases. Germline V lookup: CDR1 DFQATT, CDR2 SNEGSKA (reference sequence). The CDR3 is made up of 15 amino acids. DNA for the CDR3: TGCAGTGCTAGAACAAGGACAGGGGCCAGGGATACGCAGTATTTT. It translates to CSARTRTGARDTQYF.

The chain has TRBV14 and TRBJ2-1, with 8 bases that match TRBD1. With V trimmed by 2 bases and J by 6 bases, 6 bases remained unmatched. CDR3 length: 15 amino acids. The germline V gene encodes CDR1 SGHDN and CDR2 FVKESK. The CDR3 loop is CASSQIGTGSNEQFF. For the CDR3, the DNA is TGTGCCAGCAGCCAAATCGGGACAGGAAGCAATGAGCAGTTCTTC. Filled out from reference TRBV14 and TRBJ2-1, the complete variable domain reads EAGVTQFPSHSVIEKGQTVTLRCDPISGHDNLYWYRRVMGKEIKFLLHFVKESKQDESGMPNNRFLAERTGGTYSTLKVQPAELEDSGVYFCASSQIGTGSNEQFFGPGTRLTVL.

In nucleotides, the CDR3 is TGCGCCAGCAGCTTGGAGGCGGGCAGGTATCTTCAGAATTCACCCCTCCACTTT. Translating it yields CASSLEAGRYLQNSPLHF. The chain links TRBV5-1 to TRBJ1-6; D is uncertain. V was trimmed by 0 bases and J by 7 bases, leaving 20 bases between them. This CDR3 comprises 18 residues. Germline V gene lookup returns CDR1 SGHRS and CDR2 YFSETQ.

V usage is TRBV2 and J usage is TRBJ2-3, with D perhaps matching TRBD1 or TRBD2 (5 bases each). This CDR3 has 12 amino acids. The germline CDR1 and CDR2 sequences are SNHLY and FYNNEI. Trimming pared 4 bases from V and 7 bases from J, leaving 9 bases between. The CDR3 is CASSAGANTQYF. The CDR3 coding sequence is TGTGCCAGCAGTGCCGGGGCGAATACGCAGTATTTT.

The J gene is TRBJ1-5, the V gene TRBV6-2 or TRBV6-3, with D unresolved. CDR1 is MNHEY and CDR2 is SVGEGT in the germline V gene. There are 18 residues in the CDR3. The V end lost 0 bases, the J end lost 2 bases, and 17 bases lay between the germline ends. Written as DNA, the CDR3 is TGTGCCAGCAGTTACTCGACCCCAGGAGGACGAGGCAATCAGCCCCAGCATTTT. Its protein product is CASSYSTPGGRGNQPQHF.

The chain links TRBV30 to TRBJ2-5, with D possibly TRBD2 on 6 matching bases. Germline values: CDR1 GTSNPN, CDR2 SVGIG (reference sequence). The CDR3 is made up of 14 amino acids. V was clipped by 5 bases and J by 2 bases, with 15 bases between them. The CDR3 sequence: CAWFVGGTQETQYF. CDR3 in DNA: TGTGCCTGGTTCGTCGGGGGTACGCAAGAGACCCAGTACTTC.

This chain links TRBV7-9 with TRBJ1-5; D is possibly TRBD1 (6 bases). CDR1 is SEHNR and CDR2 is FQNEAQ in the germline V gene (reference sequence). The V end lost 5 bases, the J end lost 2 bases, and 22 bases lay between the germline ends. This CDR3 spans 18 amino acids. The CDR3 DNA sequence: TGTGCCAGCAGCCACACTCAGGGGAAGGGTGGCCGCAATCAGCCCCAGCATTTT. Protein product: CASSHTQGKGGRNQPQHF.

V and J are TRBV6-6 and TRBJ2-5, with D unclear. The CDR3 totals 10 residues. The V end was cut by 6 bases, the J end by 7 bases, with 6 bases between. The germline V gene encodes CDR1 MNHNY and CDR2 SVGAGI (reference sequence). This CDR3 is CASRRGTQYF. The CDR3 coding sequence is TGTGCCAGCAGGAGAGGGACCCAGTACTTC.

This clonotype appeared a few times. The J gene is TRBJ1-5, the V gene TRBV5-1; TRBD1 matches at 7 bases. V lost 0 bases to trimming and J lost 2 bases; unmatched junction nucleotides: 2. CDR3 length: 15 residues. Per germline, CDR1 SGHRS and CDR2 YFSETQ. The DNA for the CDR3 is TGCGCCAGCAGCTTGGAGGGACAGCGCAATCAGCCCCAGCATTTT. This encodes CASSLEGQRNQPQHF.

The V and J genes are TRBV7-9 and TRBJ1-1; D is unclear. CDR3 length equals 17 residues. Trimming left V 5 bases short and J 5 bases short, with 24 bases between. Per germline, CDR1 SEHNR and CDR2 FQNEAQ (reference sequence). CDR3 nucleotide sequence: TGTGCCAGCAGCCCATTCCTTCTGAACGGCCGGCGGACTGAAGCTTTCTTT. Protein: CASSPFLLNGRRTEAFF.

This chain connects TRBV7-3 to TRBJ2-3; 11 bases are shared with TRBD2. The CDR3 spans 16 residues. Germline values: CDR1 SGHTA, CDR2 FQGTGA. V trimming: 1 base; J trimming: 1 base; junction bases outside the gene matches: 1. In DNA, the CDR3 is TGTGCCAGCAGCTTAAGGGGACTAGCGGGCACAGATACGCAGTATTTT. Its translation: CASSLRGLAGTDTQYF.

This clonotype occurred a few times. The gene calls are TRBV7-9 and TRBJ1-6; 8 bases agree with TRBD1. Germline values: CDR1 SEHNR, CDR2 FQNEAQ (reference sequence). The CDR3 covers 15 residues. J was trimmed by 6 bases and V by 5 bases; bases with no gene match: 6. The CDR3 nucleotides are TGTGCCAGCAGCCCATTAGGACAGGGTAATTCACCCCTCCACTTT. It yields the protein CASSPLGQGNSPLHF.

V and J are TRBV20-1 and TRBJ2-3; TRBD1 matches at 9 bases. Germline V lookup: CDR1 DFQATT, CDR2 SNEGSKA (reference sequence). This CDR3 comprises 14 residues. Trimming cost V 6 bases and J 2 bases; bases outside gene matches: 6. In nucleotides, the CDR3 is TGCAGTGCAGGACAGGGGACTTACACAGATACGCAGTATTTT. Translation gives CSAGQGTYTDTQYF.

This clonotype was found a few times. This chain uses TRBV12-3 or TRBV12-4 with TRBJ2-3; weak D call: TRBD1 (5 bases). The CDR3 loop spans 12 amino acids. V dropped 6 bases and J dropped 4 bases, with 8 bases sitting between them. Here the CDR3 DNA reads TGTGCCAGCAGCAGGGAATCAGATACGCAGTATTTT. It encodes CASSRESDTQYF.

The chain couples TRBV20-1 to TRBJ2-3; no reliable D call. The V end was cut by 1 base, the J end by 4 bases, with 18 bases between. In germline, CDR1 is DFQATT, CDR2 SNEGSKA (reference sequence). This CDR3 contains 16 residues. The CDR3 DNA follows: TGCAGTGCTAGAGGGAGCCCTGGCAAGACGCCAGATACGCAGTATTTT. Its translation is CSARGSPGKTPDTQYF.

In this sample, this clonotype turned up a few times. The chain employs TRBV7-9 and TRBJ1-1; D uncertain. V lost 1 base, J lost 8 bases, and 8 bases lay in between. Germline-derived CDR1 and CDR2 are SEHNR and FQNEAQ (reference sequence). The CDR3 is made up of 12 amino acids. CDR3 nucleotide sequence: TGTGCCAGCAGCTTAGACGCGGGAGAAGCTTTCTTT. This sequence encodes CASSLDAGEAFF.

The table lists this clonotype with a few counts. The DNA for the CDR3 is TGCAGTGCTGCCCTTGGACTAGTTAGGGGTGAGCAGTTCTTC. Translation: CSAALGLVRGEQFF. The rearrangement uses TRBV20-1 and TRBJ2-1; 7 bases align to TRBD2. The length of the CDR3 is 14 residues. The J segment lost 9 bases and the V segment lost 5 bases, leaving 13 bases of the junction unmatched. Germline lookup yields CDR1 DFQATT and CDR2 SNEGSKA (reference sequence).

The chain recombines TRBV5-5 with TRBJ1-2; D is ambiguous. The V and J ends lost 1 base and 1 base respectively, with 8 bases between them. CDR1 SGHKS and CDR2 YYEKEE come from the germline V gene (reference sequence). The CDR3 is made up of 14 amino acids. The CDR3 sequence: CASSLTGRNYGYTF. For the CDR3, the DNA is TGTGCCAGCAGCTTGACTGGACGTAACTATGGCTACACCTTC.

This clonotype turned up a few times. The V gene is TRBV3-1, the J gene TRBJ2-5; maybe TRBD2 (6 bases). V lost 4 bases, J lost 2 bases, and 8 bases lay in between. Germline V gene data show CDR1 as LGHDT and CDR2 as YNNKEL (reference sequence). CDR3 length: 13 amino acids. This CDR3 is CASSRGDQETQYF. The CDR3 DNA sequence: TGTGCCAGCAGCCGGGGGGATCAAGAGACCCAGTACTTC.

There are a few counts of this clonotype. The rearrangement joins TRBV7-9 to TRBJ2-5, with 9 bases lining up with TRBD2. The ends lost 1 base at V and 4 bases at J; junction bases unmatched: 4. There are 15 residues in the CDR3. The V gene's germline CDR1 is SEHNR and CDR2 FQNEAQ (reference sequence). The CDR3 sequence is CASSLDLAGIETQYF. In DNA form, the CDR3 reads TGTGCCAGCAGCTTAGACCTAGCGGGGATAGAGACCCAGTACTTC.

The V and J genes are TRBV6-6 and TRBJ2-2; 10 nucleotides match TRBD1. J lost 7 bases, V lost 2 bases, and 4 bases had no gene match. CDR3 size: 15 residues. CDR1 MNHNY and CDR2 SVGAGI come from the germline V gene (reference sequence). The CDR3 reads CASSYPGQGIGELFF. The CDR3 DNA follows: TGTGCCAGCAGTTACCCGGGACAGGGGATCGGGGAGCTGTTTTTT.

The sample holds a few counts of this clonotype. The chain carries TRBV19 and TRBJ2-7; 7 bases align to TRBD2. Trimming removed 8 bases from V and 0 bases from J; junction bases left unmatched: 7. Per the germline V gene, CDR1 is LNHDA and CDR2 is SQIVND (reference sequence). The CDR3 covers 14 residues. The DNA for the CDR3 is TGTGCCAGTTCTAGCGGTGGGGACTCCTACGAGCAGTACTTC. Translating it yields CASSSGGDSYEQYF.

In this sample, this clonotype turned up a few times. This chain connects TRBV12-3 or TRBV12-4 to TRBJ1-1; D is ambiguous. Trimming left V 1 base short and J 6 bases short, with 9 bases between. CDR3 size: 13 residues. CDR3 amino acids: CASSLDSGPEAFF. The CDR3 DNA is TGTGCCAGCAGTTTAGATTCCGGGCCTGAAGCTTTCTTT.

The chain couples TRBV18 to TRBJ2-3; maybe TRBD2 (5 bases). The CDR3 spans 15 residues. Deletions cut 6 bases from V and 4 bases from J, with 17 bases between. Per the germline V gene, CDR1 is KGHSH and CDR2 is LQKENI. The CDR3 DNA is TGTGCCAGCTCTCCCCTGAGCGGTACCGCAGATACGCAGTATTTT. Translation gives CASSPLSGTADTQYF.

This clonotype has just a few counts. The genes are TRBV9 and TRBJ1-2; 7 nucleotides agree with TRBD1. This CDR3 is 18 amino acids long. Trimming at V came to 0 bases and at J to 3 bases, leaving 14 bases not matched to a gene. Germline CDR1 is SGDLS and CDR2 is YYNGEE. This CDR3 is CASSVAAREGQAYYGYTF. DNA for the CDR3: TGTGCCAGCAGCGTAGCGGCTCGTGAAGGACAGGCTTACTATGGCTACACCTTC.

The chain employs TRBV7-2 and TRBJ1-5; D might be TRBD1 (6 bases). The CDR3 sequence is 14 residues long. V lost 6 bases, J lost 4 bases, and 13 bases lay in between. Germline loops: CDR1 SGHTA, CDR2 FQGNSA. CDR3 in DNA: TGTGCCAGCAGTTGGACAGACGCAAATCAGCCCCAGCATTTT. As protein: CASSWTDANQPQHF. Full variable domain (outside the CDR3, taken from reference TRBV7-2 and TRBJ1-5): GAGVSQSPSNKVTEKGKDVELRCDPISGHTALYWYRQSLGQGLEFLIYFQGNSAPDKSGLPSDRFSAERTGGSVSTLTIQRTQQEDSAVYLCASSWTDANQPQHFGDGTRLSIL.

This clonotype was picked up a small number of times. The chain recombines TRBV11-2 with TRBJ2-5, with unresolved D. The ends were cut back, 10 bases at V and 11 bases at J, with 23 bases in the middle. The length of the CDR3 is 13 residues. Germline V gene lookup returns CDR1 SGHAT and CDR2 FQNNGV. CDR3 loop: CATQQGIRASQYF. The DNA of the CDR3 is TGTGCCACCCAGCAAGGGATTCGGGCAAGTCAGTACTTC.